This T cell receptor beta chain stems from a study of blood T cell repertoires in COVID-19. Trimming took 3 bases from V and 0 from J, leaving 10 bases between them. The germline V gene has CDR1 SGHRS and CDR2 YFSETQ. This CDR3 is built from 15 residues. Generated by immunoSEQ multiplex PCR, the TCRdb table keeps only in-frame clones and is missing some. The profile covers 60,000 to 70,000 clones, with 70% to 90% appearing a single time and approximately 17% taken by the ten largest. Material: peripheral blood. The gene calls are TRBV5-1 and TRBJ2-1, with D hard to call. This sequence originates from a man in his forties or fifties with COVID-19, enrolled during active disease. Here the CDR3 reads CASSSDTVSYNEQFF. CDR3 coding DNA: TGCGCCAGCAGCTCCGACACGGTCTCCTACAATGAGCAGTTCTTC. Variable domain in full (rest from reference TRBV5-1 and TRBJ2-1): KAGVTQTPRYLIKTRGQQVTLSCSPISGHRSVSWYQQTPGQGLQFLFEYFSETQRNKGNFPGRFSGRQFSNSRSEMNVSTLELGDSALYLCASSSDTVSYNEQFFGPGTRLTVL.